The 9 T cell receptor beta chains given below trace back to one sample, sequenced in a study of cytomegalovirus exposure and HLA in healthy donors. The primer mix had 60 Vbeta and 13 Jbeta primers. Libraries were prepared by immunoSEQ multiplex PCR; TCRdb keeps only in-frame clonotypes and omits some of them. The sample records 150,000 or so clones, approximately 72% being singletons. The sequenced material came from PBMCs. These TCRs come from a man aged 18 to 30 in good health and CMV-seronegative.

This chain joins TRBV18 and TRBJ1-1, with TRBD1 matching 9 bases. Germline V CDR1 and CDR2: KGHSH, LQKENI. The CDR3 spans 15 residues. The ends lost 3 bases at V and 3 bases at J; junction bases unmatched: 5. The CDR3 spells CASSPRTGDDTEAFF. CDR3 coding DNA: TGTGCCAGCTCACCTAGGACAGGGGACGACACTGAAGCTTTCTTT. The variable domain in full, completed from reference TRBV18 and TRBJ1-1, reads NAGVMQNPRHLVRRRGQEARLRCSPMKGHSHVYWYRQLPEEGLKFMVYLQKENIIDESGMPKERFSAEFPKEGPSILRIQQVVRGDSAAYFCASSPRTGDDTEAFFGQGTRLTVV.

In this sample, this clone turned up once. V usage is TRBV9 and J usage is TRBJ1-2, with D perhaps TRBD1 (5 bases). V lost 0 bases to trimming and J lost 4 bases, with 10 bases between them. This CDR3 spans 14 amino acids. CDR1 SGDLS and CDR2 YYNGEE come from the germline V gene. CDR3 sequence (DNA): TGTGCCAGCAGCGTAGCCTCAGGGTCCTATGGCTACACCTTC. Its translation is CASSVASGSYGYTF.

The chain uses TRBV19 and TRBJ2-6, with D possibly being TRBD1 (6 bases). The V and J ends lost 11 bases and 4 bases respectively, with 18 bases between them. Germline assignment: CDR1 LNHDA and CDR2 SQIVND (reference sequence). The CDR3 has 15 residues. The CDR3 region has the DNA TGTGCCGTGTCGAGGGGGTTAGACGGGGCCAACGTCCTGACTTTC. This translates into CAVSRGLDGANVLTF.

The gene calls are TRBV5-1 and TRBJ2-3; D is possibly TRBD2 (6 bases). V was shortened by 7 bases and J by 2 bases, with 14 bases between the two germline ends. CDR3 size: 14 residues. CDR1 and CDR2 (germline): SGHRS, YFSETQ. The CDR3 sequence is CASRSGETTDTQYF. The DNA of the CDR3 is TGCGCCAGCCGGTCGGGGGAGACCACAGATACGCAGTATTTT.

The rearrangement links TRBV30 to TRBJ1-4; 9 positions match TRBD1. Per germline, CDR1 GTSNPN and CDR2 SVGIG (reference sequence). This CDR3 contains 14 residues. The V gene end was trimmed by 2 bases and the J gene end by 7 bases; junction bases not matched to a gene: 5. The CDR3 DNA follows: TGTGCCTGGAGTACGGGACAGGGCGGTGAAAAACTGTTTTTT. It encodes CAWSTGQGGEKLFF.

The chain links TRBV6-4 to TRBJ2-1; maybe TRBD2 (5 bases). The CDR3 consists of 16 residues. Germline assignment: CDR1 MRHNA and CDR2 SNTAGT. V was clipped by 0 bases and J by 3 bases, with 12 bases between them. The CDR3 DNA reads as TGTGCCAGCAGTGACTCGTCCGGGGTAGGCTACAATGAGCAGTTCTTC. Translating gives CASSDSSGVGYNEQFF.

This clone occurred a few times. The chain uses TRBV6-1 and TRBJ2-3, with 7 positions matching TRBD1. The CDR3 totals 15 residues. The V gene end was trimmed by 3 bases and the J gene end by 2 bases; junction bases not matched to a gene: 5. Germline V gene sequence: CDR1 MNHNS, CDR2 SASEGT. CDR3 in DNA: TGTGCCAGCAGTGACACCGGGACAGCCACAGATACGCAGTATTTT. This gives the protein CASSDTGTATDTQYF.

The V gene is TRBV7-9, the J gene TRBJ2-1; 8 nucleotides line up with TRBD1. The germline V gene has CDR1 SEHNR and CDR2 FQNEAQ (reference sequence). The length of the CDR3 is 15 residues. With V trimmed by 5 bases and J by 4 bases, 7 bases remained unmatched. CDR3 sequence: CASSRDRWEYNEQFF. The CDR3 nucleotides read TGTGCCAGCAGCCGGGACAGGTGGGAATACAATGAGCAGTTCTTC. The variable domain in full, with the rest retrieved from reference TRBV7-9 and TRBJ2-1, is DTGVSQNPRHKITKRGQNVTFRCDPISEHNRLYWYRQTLGQGPEFLTYFQNEAQLEKSRLLSDRFSAERPKGSFSTLEIQRTEQGDSAMYLCASSRDRWEYNEQFFGPGTRLTVL.

The chain combines TRBV27 with TRBJ2-3; 8 bases agree with TRBD2. V trimming: 7 bases; J trimming: 0 bases; junction bases outside the gene matches: 9. The CDR3 sequence is 16 residues long. Germline V gene lookup returns CDR1 MNHEY and CDR2 SMNVEV (reference sequence). The CDR3 sequence: CASNSLRGGSTDTQYF. CDR3 nucleotides: TGTGCCAGCAACTCCCTCCGCGGGGGGAGCACAGATACGCAGTATTTT.